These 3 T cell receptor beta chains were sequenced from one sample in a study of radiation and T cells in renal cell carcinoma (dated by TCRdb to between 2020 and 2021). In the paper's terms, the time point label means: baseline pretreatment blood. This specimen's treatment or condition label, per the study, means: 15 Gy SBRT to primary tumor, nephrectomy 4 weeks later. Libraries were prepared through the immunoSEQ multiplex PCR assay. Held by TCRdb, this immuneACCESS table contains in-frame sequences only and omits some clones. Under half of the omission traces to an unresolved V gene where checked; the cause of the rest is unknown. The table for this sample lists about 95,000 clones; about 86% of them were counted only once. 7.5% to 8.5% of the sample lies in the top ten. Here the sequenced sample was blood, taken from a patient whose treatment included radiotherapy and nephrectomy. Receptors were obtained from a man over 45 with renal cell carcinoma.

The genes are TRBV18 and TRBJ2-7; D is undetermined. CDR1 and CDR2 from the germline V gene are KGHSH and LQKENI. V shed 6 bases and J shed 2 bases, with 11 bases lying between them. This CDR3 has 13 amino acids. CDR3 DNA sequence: TGTGCCAGCTCCCCCCAAGGTACCTACGAGCAGTACTTC. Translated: CASSPQGTYEQYF.

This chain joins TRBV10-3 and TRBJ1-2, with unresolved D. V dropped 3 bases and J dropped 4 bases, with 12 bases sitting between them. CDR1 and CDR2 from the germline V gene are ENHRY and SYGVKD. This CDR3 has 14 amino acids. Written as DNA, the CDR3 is TGTGCCATCAGTGAACTGGCCCAGGCCTATGGCTACACCTTC. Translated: CAISELAQAYGYTF.

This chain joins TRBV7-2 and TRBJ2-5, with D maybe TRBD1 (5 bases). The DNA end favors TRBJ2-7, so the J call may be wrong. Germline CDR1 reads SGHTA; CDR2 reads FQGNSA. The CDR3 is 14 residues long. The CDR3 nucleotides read TGTGCCAGCAGCTCCACAGGCCGTCGGTACGAGCAGTACTTC. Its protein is CASSSTGRRYEQYF.